The clone carrying this T cell receptor beta chain showed up just once. As originally analysed: Scientists estimated how many nucleated cells there were by amplifying reference gene primers. Assay: immunoSEQ multiplex PCR; the TCRdb copy retains only in-frame clones and omits some. The V and J calls and clone size are taken from that table; D and trimming were inferred from the DNA. The data contain about 250,000 clones, around nine tenths of them singletons. The sample originates from a study of blood T cell repertoires in COVID-19. Study-level information: The origin of the acute and convalescent COVID-19 samples was the United States, Italy and Spain. T cells, B-cell-depleted T cells, or PBMCs provided the cDNA or gDNA that served as material.

Germline V gives CDR1 MNHEY, CDR2 SMNVEV (reference sequence). V was trimmed by 10 bases and J by 3 bases, leaving 16 bases between them. This CDR3 has 14 residues. The TCR comes from a woman in her sixties who had recovered from COVID-19. The chain joins TRBV27 to TRBJ1-5; D not certain. The sequencing input was peripheral blood. The CDR3 DNA sequence: TGTGCCACCTCACCCCGGGGTTACAATCAGCCCCAGCATTTT. Amino acids: CATSPRGYNQPQHF.